These 29 T cell receptor beta chains came from one sample sequenced in a study of blood T cells in healthy people across ages. A second PCR, run for roughly 6 to 11 cycles, used a sample-barcoded 5' primer plus a J-beta primer mix. In TCRdb, the 5' RACE reads were re-called with MiXCR into one record per CDR3 protein. The sample lists 1.5 million to 2 million distinct CDR3 sequences, roughly 27% occurring once. The sequenced material came from blood. Receptors were obtained from a woman younger than 45 in good health.

A few counts support this clonotype. The chain uses TRBV7-9 and TRBJ1-1; D is ambiguous. From germline, CDR1 is SEHNR and CDR2 FQNEAQ (reference sequence). This CDR3 is 15 amino acids long. Trimming shortened V by 4 bases and J by 7 bases, and 19 bases separated the two germline ends. The CDR3 protein is CASSSKWAVPFEAFF. In DNA form, the CDR3 reads TGTGCCAGCAGCTCAAAGTGGGCAGTACCTTTTGAAGCTTTCTTT.

V gene TRBV28 combines with J gene TRBJ2-5; TRBD1 matches at 9 bases. The end of the DNA aligns better with TRBJ2-1, so the J call may be wrong. The CDR3 length is 16 residues. Germline loops: CDR1 MDHEN, CDR2 SYDVKM. This chain's CDR3 is CASSILSGTGQETQFF. The CDR3 nucleotides read TGTGCCAGCAGCATACTTTCCGGGACAGGGCAAGAGACCCAGTTCTTC.

This clonotype was picked up many times. The V and J genes are TRBV20-1 and TRBJ1-2, with 7 bases matching TRBD1. The CDR3 consists of 13 residues. Germline trimming cut 0 bases from V and 4 bases from J; bases unmatched to any gene: 2. CDR1 and CDR2 (germline): DFQATT, SNEGSKA (reference sequence). The CDR3 region is CSARDRGAYGYTF. In nucleotides, the CDR3 is TGCAGTGCTAGAGACAGGGGGGCCTATGGCTACACCTTC.

This clonotype was seen more than once but under ten times. The chain's CDR3 is CASIPGDRMNTEAFF. In DNA, the CDR3 is TGCGCCAGCATTCCGGGAGACCGCATGAACACTGAAGCTTTCTTT. V and J are TRBV5-1 and TRBJ1-1; D not resolved. V gave up 6 bases and J gave up 0 bases, with 15 bases separating them. The germline gives CDR1 SGHRS, CDR2 YFSETQ. The CDR3 sequence is 15 residues long.

This clonotype came up a few times. The CDR3 is CASSSTQYF. CDR3 bases: TGTGCCAGCAGCTCGACCCAGTACTTC. The rearrangement uses TRBV27 and TRBJ2-5, with D unresolved. This CDR3 has 9 amino acids. Trimming removed 6 bases at V and 7 bases at J, with 3 bases between. Germline V lookup: CDR1 MNHEY, CDR2 SMNVEV (reference sequence).

This chain connects TRBV30 to TRBJ1-2; D is unclear. Trimming pared 0 bases from V and 2 bases from J, leaving 4 bases between. Germline CDR1 GTSNPN, CDR2 SVGIG (reference sequence). This CDR3 is 12 amino acids long. The CDR3 reads CAWSVNNYGYTF. CDR3 nucleotides: TGTGCCTGGAGTGTGAACAACTATGGCTACACCTTC.

V gene TRBV3-1 combines with J gene TRBJ2-1; D could derive from TRBD1 or TRBD2 (5 bases each). This CDR3 is built from 18 residues. The germline V and J ends were trimmed by 1 base and 0 bases, with 16 bases remaining between them. Germline CDR1 LGHDT, CDR2 YNNKEL (reference sequence). Here the CDR3 reads CASSQGVGPQSSYNEQFF. Here the CDR3 DNA reads TGTGCCAGCAGCCAAGGAGTGGGACCCCAGAGCTCCTACAATGAGCAGTTCTTC.

The rearrangement links TRBV28 to TRBJ1-1, with 7 bases aligning to TRBD1. CDR1 and CDR2 from the germline V gene are MDHEN and SYDVKM. V gave up 3 bases and J gave up 10 bases; unmatched junction bases: 11. The CDR3 is made up of 14 amino acids. The CDR3 loop reads CASSLYRQGDGAFF. In nucleotides, the CDR3 is TGTGCCAGCAGTTTGTACCGCCAGGGGGACGGAGCTTTCTTT.

The chain is built from TRBV24-1 and TRBJ2-4; a possible D gene is TRBD1 (5 bases). The J call may be in error: the DNA end matches TRBJ2-7 better. CDR3 length equals 15 residues. Germline lookup yields CDR1 KGHDR and CDR2 SFDVKD. The CDR3 is CATSDARASSHEQYF. The CDR3 nucleotides are TGTGCCACCAGTGATGCCAGGGCCTCGTCCCACGAGCAGTACTTC.

This clonotype appeared a few times. This rearrangement joins TRBV29-1 to TRBJ2-7; D is undetermined. CDR1 and CDR2 from the germline V gene are SQVTM and ANQGSEA. V was shortened by 4 bases and J by 0 bases, with 10 bases between the two germline ends. The CDR3 sequence is 13 residues long. CDR3 sequence reads: CSVGRVVSYEQYF. CDR3 in DNA: TGCAGCGTTGGACGGGTGGTCTCCTACGAGCAGTACTTC.

Only a few counts were recorded for this clonotype. The chain couples TRBV6-5 to TRBJ1-1; D not certain. With 2 bases removed from V and 0 bases from J, the gap between germline ends came to 7 bases. Germline V gene data show CDR1 as MNHEY and CDR2 as SVGAGI. This CDR3 has 14 residues. For the CDR3, the DNA is TGTGCCAGCAGTTACGGGGTTATGAACACTGAAGCTTTCTTT. Protein: CASSYGVMNTEAFF.

This clonotype was recorded at least ten times. The J gene is TRBJ2-7, the V gene TRBV10-3; 9 bases are shared with TRBD2. Trimming removed 6 bases from V and 5 bases from J; junction bases left unmatched: 5. The CDR3 totals 13 residues. From germline, CDR1 is ENHRY and CDR2 SYGVKD. CDR3 DNA: TGTGCCATCAGGACTAGCGGATGGGACGAGCAGTACTTC. It translates to CAIRTSGWDEQYF.

This clonotype has at least ten counts. This sequence joins TRBV5-1 and TRBJ2-7, with 11 bases lining up with TRBD1. CDR1 is SGHRS, CDR2 YFSETQ, per germline. After removal of 4 bases from V and 3 bases from J, the junction contained 9 bases not matched to a gene. This CDR3 region has 16 residues. The CDR3 region is CASSPFEGTGGYEQYF. The CDR3, as DNA: TGCGCCAGCAGCCCGTTTGAAGGGACAGGGGGCTACGAGCAGTACTTC.

The rearrangement links TRBV11-2 to TRBJ2-1, with 8 nucleotides matching TRBD2. Losses at the gene ends were 7 bases for V and 5 bases for J; bases not matched to a gene: 7. The CDR3 totals 14 residues. In germline, CDR1 is SGHAT, CDR2 FQNNGV. Here the CDR3 DNA reads TGTGCCAGCACTCCGAGCGGGAGTAACAATGAGCAGTTCTTC. It encodes CASTPSGSNNEQFF.

The rearrangement joins TRBV15 to TRBJ1-2; D call uncertain. This CDR3 is 14 amino acids long. Germline values: CDR1 LNHNV, CDR2 YYDKDF (reference sequence). Trimming removed 3 bases from V and 4 bases from J, with 12 bases in between. The CDR3, as DNA: TGTGCCACCAGCAGCGGATGGGTGGGCTATGGCTACACCTTC. Its translation is CATSSGWVGYGYTF.

This rearrangement joins TRBV12-3 or TRBV12-4 to TRBJ2-1; D is possibly TRBD1 (6 bases). The ends were cut back, 7 bases at V and 4 bases at J, with 11 bases in the middle. The CDR3 spans 13 residues. The CDR3 is CASKGDGYNEQFF. The CDR3 DNA sequence: TGTGCCAGCAAGGGGGATGGGTACAATGAGCAGTTCTTC.

This clonotype was counted a few times. With a much larger clone just one base away, this may be a read error. CDR3: CASSWDNSYEQYF. In DNA form, the CDR3 reads TGCGCCAGCAGCTGGGACAACTCCTACGAGCAGTACTTC. The rearrangement uses TRBV5-1 and TRBJ2-7, with D maybe TRBD1 (6 bases). The CDR3 sequence is 13 residues long. Trimming cost V 3 bases and J 0 bases, with 7 bases left between them. Germline CDR1 reads SGHRS; CDR2 reads YFSETQ. Variable domain in full (rest from reference TRBV5-1 and TRBJ2-7): KAGVTQTPRYLIKTRGQQVTLSCSPISGHRSVSWYQQTPGQGLQFLFEYFSETQRNKGNFPGRFSGRQFSNSRSEMNVSTLELGDSALYLCASSWDNSYEQYFGPGTRLTVT.

Note on this clonotype: This may be a read error: a much more frequent sequence differs by one nucleotide. The gene calls are TRBV27 and TRBJ2-4; the match to TRBD2 covers 10 bases. The DNA end is more similar to TRBJ2-7, so the J call may be wrong. The CDR3 totals 13 residues. Germline V gene lookup returns CDR1 MNHEY and CDR2 SMNVEV (reference sequence). CDR3 DNA sequence: TGTGCCAGCGGACGGACTAGCGGCTACGAGCAGTACTTC. Translation: CASGRTSGYEQYF.

This chain connects TRBV11-2 to TRBJ2-5; TRBD2 agrees at 9 bases. The CDR3 totals 14 residues. V was pared by 7 bases and J by 11 bases, with 14 bases of the junction left unmatched. Germline V gene lookup returns CDR1 SGHAT and CDR2 FQNNGV. The CDR3 sequence is CASTSARAGGKQYF. The CDR3, as DNA: TGTGCCAGCACCTCTGCGAGGGCGGGAGGGAAGCAGTACTTC.

This clonotype appeared a single time. The chain carries TRBV12-3 or TRBV12-4 and TRBJ2-1, with 12 bases that match TRBD2. V was clipped by 1 base and J by 8 bases; unmatched bases: 3. The CDR3 is made up of 15 amino acids. As DNA, the CDR3 is TGTGCCAGCAGTTTAGGGACTAGCGGGGACGATGAGCAGTTCTTC. It is translated as CASSLGTSGDDEQFF.

On this clonotype: A junction boundary mismatches the germline segment, possibly from a read error. This chain's CDR3 is CTSSPSGDQETQYF. CDR3 nucleotides: TGCACCAGCAGTCCTAGCGGGGACCAAGAGACCCAGTACTTC. This sequence joins TRBV4-3 and TRBJ2-5; 9 positions match TRBD2. This CDR3 comprises 14 residues. Germline CDR1 reads LGHNA; CDR2 reads YSLEER.

The J gene is TRBJ2-1, the V gene TRBV20-1; 8 nucleotides line up with TRBD2. Germline CDR1 is DFQATT and CDR2 is SNEGSKA (reference sequence). The CDR3 is 16 residues long. V was pared by 5 bases and J by 0 bases, with 9 bases of the junction left unmatched. The CDR3 reads CSALLTGGDSYNEQFF. In DNA, the CDR3 is TGCAGTGCTTTATTGACGGGAGGGGACTCCTACAATGAGCAGTTCTTC.

Only one count was recorded for this clonotype. The V and J genes are TRBV21-1 and TRBJ2-7; TRBD1, the table's D call, was not compared with the DNA. TRBV21-1 is classified as a pseudogene. The CDR3 is 14 residues long. CDR3 region: CARERQLSSYEQYF. The CDR3 DNA reads TGTGCCAGGGAGAGACAGCTGAGCTCCTACGAGCAGTACTTC.

This chain links TRBV20-1 with TRBJ1-6, with D tentatively TRBD1 (5 bases). There are 15 residues in the CDR3. V gave up 1 base and J gave up 7 bases, with 14 bases separating them. Germline V CDR1 and CDR2: DFQATT, SNEGSKA (reference sequence). The CDR3 loop is CSARGREGQNSPLHF. CDR3 nucleotides: TGCAGTGCTAGAGGGAGGGAGGGGCAAAATTCACCCCTCCACTTT.

Only a few counts were recorded for this clonotype. The rearrangement links TRBV12-3 or TRBV12-4 to TRBJ2-3; D is undetermined. The CDR3 sequence is 14 residues long. Trimming shortened V by 2 bases and J by 2 bases, and 8 bases separated the two germline ends. This CDR3 reads CASSLRPATDTQYF. CDR3 in DNA: TGTGCCAGCAGTTTAAGGCCAGCCACAGATACGCAGTATTTT.

The chain has TRBV7-2 and TRBJ2-3; D not certain. The CDR3 is 12 amino acids. Germline lookup yields CDR1 SGHTA and CDR2 FQGNSA. V lost 1 base and J lost 7, with 6 bases in between. As DNA, the CDR3 is TGTGCCAGCAGCTTAGGGAGAAATACGCAGTATTTT. Translation: CASSLGRNTQYF.

CDR3 DNA sequence: TGTGCCAGCAGCGACCTTCGGGGACGCGGCTACACCTTC. Its protein product is CASSDLRGRGYTF. The chain uses TRBV6-2 or TRBV6-3 and TRBJ1-2; D is possibly TRBD1 (5 bases). CDR3 size: 13 residues. Trimming removed 6 bases at V and 8 bases at J, with 16 bases between. From germline, CDR1 is MNHEY and CDR2 SVGEGT.

This clonotype was seen only a few times. The chain joins TRBV10-3 to TRBJ2-5, with D possibly TRBD2 on 5 matching bases. Germline CDR1 reads ENHRY; CDR2 reads SYGVKD. This CDR3 contains 14 residues. With 6 bases removed from V and 2 bases from J, the gap between germline ends came to 13 bases. The CDR3 DNA reads as TGTGCCATCAGAGAAGTCGGGAAGCAAGAGACCCAGTACTTC. This gives the protein CAIREVGKQETQYF.

This clonotype was counted a few times. V is TRBV5-1 and J is TRBJ2-5; TRBD2 matches 15 bases. Per the germline V gene, CDR1 is SGHRS and CDR2 is YFSETQ. V trimming: 4 bases; J trimming: 5 bases; junction bases outside the gene matches: 12. The CDR3 runs to 18 residues. In DNA, the CDR3 is TGCGCCAGCAGCCCGGGGACTAGCGGGAGGATTCTCGGCGAGACCCAGTACTTC. Its translation is CASSPGTSGRILGETQYF.